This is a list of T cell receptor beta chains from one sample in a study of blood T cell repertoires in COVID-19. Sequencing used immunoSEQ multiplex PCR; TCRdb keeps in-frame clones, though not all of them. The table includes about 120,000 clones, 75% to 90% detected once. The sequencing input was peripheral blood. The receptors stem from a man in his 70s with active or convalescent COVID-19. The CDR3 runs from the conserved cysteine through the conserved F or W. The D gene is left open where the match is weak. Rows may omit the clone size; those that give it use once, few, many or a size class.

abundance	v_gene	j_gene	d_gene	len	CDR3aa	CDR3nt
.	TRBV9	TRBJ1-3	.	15	CASSAGHLSGNTIYF	TGTGCCAGCAGCGCCGGACACCTCTCTGGAAACACCATATATTTT
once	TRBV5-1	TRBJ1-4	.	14	CASSLAGPNEKLFF	TGCGCCAGCAGCTTGGCTGGCCCCAATGAAAAACTGTTTTTT
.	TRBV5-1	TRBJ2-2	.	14	CASSTRESGGELFF	TGCGCCAGCAGCACCCGGGAGTCAGGCGGGGAGCTGTTTTTT
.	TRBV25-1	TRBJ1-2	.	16	CASSEWGTLVHYGYTF	TGTGCCAGCAGTGAATGGGGGACTCTCGTCCACTATGGCTACACCTTC
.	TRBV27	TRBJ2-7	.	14	CASSPTGEPYEQYF	TGTGCCAGCAGTCCGACAGGAGAACCTTACGAGCAGTACTTC
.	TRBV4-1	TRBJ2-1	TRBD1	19	CASSRPPGQGGGSYNEQFF	TGCGCCAGCAGCCGTCCTCCGGGACAGGGAGGAGGATCCTACAATGAGCAGTTCTTC
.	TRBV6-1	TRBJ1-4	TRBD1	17	CASSEALGGQGAEKLFF	TGTGCCAGCAGTGAAGCGCTAGGGGGACAGGGGGCTGAAAAACTGTTTTTT
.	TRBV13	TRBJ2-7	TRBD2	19	CASSSSTGLASFLTYEQYF	TGTGCCAGCAGCTCCTCCACGGGACTAGCAAGCTTTTTGACCTACGAGCAGTACTTC
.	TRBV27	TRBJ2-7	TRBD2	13	CASRLAGAYEQYF	TGTGCCAGCAGGCTAGCGGGGGCCTACGAGCAGTACTTC
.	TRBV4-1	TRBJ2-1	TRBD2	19	CASSQTPGLAVSSYNEQFF	TGCGCCAGCAGCCAAACTCCGGGACTAGCGGTTAGCTCCTACAATGAGCAGTTCTTC
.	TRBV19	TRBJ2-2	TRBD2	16	CASGPLAGVGTGELFF	TGTGCCAGTGGCCCCCTAGCGGGAGTTGGTACCGGGGAGCTGTTTTTT
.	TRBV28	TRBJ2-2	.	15	CASSLALLNTGELFF	TGTGCCAGCAGTTTAGCCTTACTGAACACCGGGGAGCTGTTTTTT
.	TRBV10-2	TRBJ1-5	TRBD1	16	CASSFTGTGGDQPQHF	TGCGCCAGCAGTTTCACCGGGACAGGGGGCGATCAGCCCCAGCATTTT
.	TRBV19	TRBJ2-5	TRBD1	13	CASSITGGETQYF	TGTGCCAGTAGTATTACAGGGGGGGAGACCCAGTACTTC
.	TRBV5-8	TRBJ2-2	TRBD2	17	CASSEISGRVGTGELFF	TGTGCCAGCAGCGAGATTAGCGGGAGGGTCGGCACCGGGGAGCTGTTTTTT
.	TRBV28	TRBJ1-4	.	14	CASSFDRTNEKLFF	TGTGCCAGCAGTTTCGACAGAACCAATGAAAAACTGTTTTTT
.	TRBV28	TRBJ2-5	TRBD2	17	CASSLLGLAGGGETQYF	TGTGCCAGCAGTCTCCTCGGACTAGCGGGAGGAGGAGAGACCCAGTACTTC
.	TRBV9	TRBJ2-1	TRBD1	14	CASSVEWTGLEQFF	TGTGCCAGCAGCGTAGAATGGACAGGGCTTGAGCAGTTCTTC
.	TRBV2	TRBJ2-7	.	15	CASSSRGSGAYEQYF	TGTGCCAGCAGTTCCCGGGGTAGCGGAGCCTACGAGCAGTACTTC
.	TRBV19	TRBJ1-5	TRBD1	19	CASSMRDRTQFYSNQPQHF	TGTGCCAGTAGTATGAGGGACAGGACCCAATTCTATAGCAATCAGCCCCAGCATTTT
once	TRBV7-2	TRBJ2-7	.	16	CASSSEPGFSSYEQYF	TGTGCCAGCAGCTCAGAACCGGGGTTTAGCTCCTACGAGCAGTACTTC
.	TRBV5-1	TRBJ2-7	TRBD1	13	CASSLGQDREQYF	TGCGCCAGCAGCTTAGGACAGGATCGCGAGCAGTACTTC
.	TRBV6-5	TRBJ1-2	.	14	CASSFSTEDYGYTF	TGTGCCAGCAGTTTCTCGACAGAGGACTATGGCTACACCTTC
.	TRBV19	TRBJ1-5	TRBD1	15	CASSMNRGLDQPQHF	TGTGCCAGTAGTATGAACAGGGGACTGGATCAGCCCCAGCATTTT
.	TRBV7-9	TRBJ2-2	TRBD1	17	CASSSLRGQGNTGELFF	TGTGCCAGCAGCTCCCTACGGGGACAGGGAAACACCGGGGAGCTGTTTTTT
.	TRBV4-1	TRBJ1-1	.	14	CASSQDPRSTEAFF	TGCGCCAGCAGCCAAGATCCACGTAGCACTGAAGCTTTCTTT
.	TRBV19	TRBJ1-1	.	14	CASSMVGAQTEAFF	TGTGCCAGTAGTATGGTAGGAGCGCAGACTGAAGCTTTCTTT
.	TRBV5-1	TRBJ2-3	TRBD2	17	CASSQGLAGPSTDTQYF	TGCGCCAGCAGCCAGGGACTAGCGGGACCTAGCACAGATACGCAGTATTTT
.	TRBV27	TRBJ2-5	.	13	CASSLAGLGTQYF	TGTGCCAGCAGTTTAGCAGGGTTGGGGACCCAGTACTTC
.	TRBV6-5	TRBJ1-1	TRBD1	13	CASRSIGQGEAFF	TGTGCCAGCAGGAGTATAGGACAGGGGGAAGCTTTCTTT
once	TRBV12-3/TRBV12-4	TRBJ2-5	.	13	CASKPPILETQYF	TGTGCCAGCAAGCCCCCTATTTTAGAGACCCAGTACTTC
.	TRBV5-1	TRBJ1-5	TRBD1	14	CASSLQGNGQPQHF	TGCGCCAGCAGCTTACAGGGGAACGGTCAGCCCCAGCATTTT
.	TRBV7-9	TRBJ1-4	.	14	CASSLAGANEKLFF	TGTGCCAGCAGCTTGGCAGGCGCAAATGAAAAACTGTTTTTT